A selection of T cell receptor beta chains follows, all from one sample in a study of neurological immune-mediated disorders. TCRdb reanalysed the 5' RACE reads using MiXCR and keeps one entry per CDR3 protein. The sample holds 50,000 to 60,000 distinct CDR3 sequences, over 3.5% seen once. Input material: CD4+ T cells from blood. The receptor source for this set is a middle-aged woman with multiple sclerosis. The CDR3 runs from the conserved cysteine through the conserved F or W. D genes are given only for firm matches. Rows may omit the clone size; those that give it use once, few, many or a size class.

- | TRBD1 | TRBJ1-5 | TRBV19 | CASSIGAGGINQPQHF | TGTGCCAGTAGTATAGGAGCAGGGGGCATCAATCAGCCCCAGCATTTT
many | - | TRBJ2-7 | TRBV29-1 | CSPPRGRVGREQYF | TGCAGCCCCCCTCGGGGCAGGGTAGGCCGCGAGCAGTACTTC
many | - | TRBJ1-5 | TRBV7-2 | CASSLRRGSNQPQHF | TGTGCCAGCAGCTTACGCAGGGGTAGCAATCAGCCCCAGCATTTT
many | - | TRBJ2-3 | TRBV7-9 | CASSPQADTQYF | TGTGCCAGCAGCCCCCAGGCGGATACGCAGTATTTT
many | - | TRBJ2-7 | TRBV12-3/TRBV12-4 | CASSTPGSGDAYEQYF | TGTGCCAGCAGTACCCCAGGGTCAGGGGATGCCTACGAGCAGTACTTC
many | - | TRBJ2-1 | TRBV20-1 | CSARVAPSTNEQFF | TGCAGTGCTAGAGTCGCGCCGTCAACCAATGAGCAGTTCTTC
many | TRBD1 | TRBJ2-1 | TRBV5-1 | CASSLRDRNFNEQFF | TGCGCCAGCAGCTTGAGGGACAGAAACTTCAATGAGCAGTTCTTC
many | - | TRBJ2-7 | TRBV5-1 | CASSLVGGVAYEQYF | TGCGCCAGCAGCTTGGTAGGGGGGGTAGCCTACGAGCAGTACTTC
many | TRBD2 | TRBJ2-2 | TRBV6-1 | CASSVLAGGFTGELFF | TGTGCCAGCAGTGTCCTAGCGGGGGGTTTCACCGGGGAGCTGTTTTTT
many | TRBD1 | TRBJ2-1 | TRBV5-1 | CASSLEGAPLPFYNEQFF | TGCGCCAGCAGCTTGGAGGGGGCCCCCCTCCCATTTTACAATGAGCAGTTCTTC
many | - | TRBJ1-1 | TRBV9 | CASSVAEGNTEAFF | TGTGCCAGCAGCGTAGCGGAAGGGAACACTGAAGCTTTCTTT
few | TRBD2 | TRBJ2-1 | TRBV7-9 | CASIPGGGNEQFF | TGTGCCAGCATTCCGGGGGGGGGCAATGAGCAGTTCTTC
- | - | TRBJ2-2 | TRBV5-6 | CASSLAGARGTGELFF | TGTGCCAGCAGCTTGGCGGGGGCGAGAGGCACCGGGGAGCTGTTTTTT
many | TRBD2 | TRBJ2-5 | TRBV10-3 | CAISDRGGGAVETQYF | TGTGCCATCAGTGACCGCGGCGGGGGGGCCGTTGAGACCCAGTACTTC
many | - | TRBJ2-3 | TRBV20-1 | CSARVSLGDTQYF | TGCAGTGCTAGAGTTTCTCTGGGAGATACGCAGTATTTT
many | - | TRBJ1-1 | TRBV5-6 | CASSLSAKGTRTEAFF | TGTGCCAGCAGCTTGAGTGCAAAGGGAACGAGGACTGAAGCTTTCTTT
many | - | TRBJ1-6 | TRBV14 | CASSQDIGTPNSPLHF | TGTGCCAGCAGCCAAGATATCGGGACACCCAATTCACCCCTCCACTTT
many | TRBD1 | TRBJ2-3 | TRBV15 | CATSLGRGLSDTQYF | TGTGCCACCAGCCTGGGCAGGGGGCTCTCAGATACGCAGTATTTT
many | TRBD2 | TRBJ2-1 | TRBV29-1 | CSVGGGFNNEQFF | TGCAGCGTTGGGGGGGGGTTTAACAATGAGCAGTTCTTC
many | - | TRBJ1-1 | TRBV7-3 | CASSLGAGNTEAFF | TGTGCCAGCAGCTTGGGGGCAGGGAACACTGAAGCTTTCTTT
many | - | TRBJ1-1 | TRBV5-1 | CASSLEGPRTEAFF | TGCGCCAGCAGCTTGGAGGGCCCTCGGACTGAAGCTTTCTTT
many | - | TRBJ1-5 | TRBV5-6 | CASSLAGGEGDQPQHF | TGTGCCAGCAGCTTGGCTGGGGGGGAAGGCGATCAGCCCCAGCATTTT
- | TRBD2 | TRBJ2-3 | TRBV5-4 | CASSARTSGGPTDTQYF | TGTGCCAGCAGCGCAAGGACTAGCGGGGGCCCCACAGATACGCAGTATTTT
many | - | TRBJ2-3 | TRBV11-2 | CASSPGDSYTDTQYF | TGTGCCAGCAGCCCCGGGGACTCGTACACAGATACGCAGTATTTT
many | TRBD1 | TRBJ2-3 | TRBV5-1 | CASSPTGGTDTQYF | TGCGCCAGCAGCCCTACAGGGGGGACAGATACGCAGTATTTT
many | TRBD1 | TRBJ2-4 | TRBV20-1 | CSARVGTGLGIQYF | TGCAGTGCTAGAGTCGGGACAGGGTTGGGCATTCAGTACTTC
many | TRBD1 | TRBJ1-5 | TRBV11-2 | CASSLGTGIGNQPQHF | TGTGCCAGCAGCTTAGGGACAGGGATTGGCAATCAGCCCCAGCATTTT
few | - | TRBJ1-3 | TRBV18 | CASPFQGTGNTIYF | TGTGCCAGCCCGTTTCAGGGAACTGGAAACACCATATATTTT
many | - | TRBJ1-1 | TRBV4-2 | CASSQEWGQAFF | TGTGCCAGCAGCCAAGAGTGGGGGCAAGCTTTCTTT
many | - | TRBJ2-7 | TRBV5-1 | CASRSDTTQSYEQYF | TGCGCCAGCAGATCTGACACAACTCAGTCCTACGAGCAGTACTTC
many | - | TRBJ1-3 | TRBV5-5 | CASSRTAPSGNTIYF | TGTGCCAGCAGCCGGACAGCCCCCTCTGGAAACACCATATATTTT
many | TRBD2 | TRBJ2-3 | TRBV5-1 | CASSSVPSGGATDTQYF | TGCGCCAGCAGCTCTGTACCTAGCGGGGGGGCCACCGATACGCAGTATTTT
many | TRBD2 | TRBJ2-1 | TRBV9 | CASSVVGDGGNEQFF | TGTGCCAGCAGCGTAGTAGGGGACGGGGGGAATGAGCAGTTCTTC
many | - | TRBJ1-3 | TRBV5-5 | CASSRDGISGNTIYF | TGTGCCAGCAGCCGGGACGGGATCTCTGGAAACACCATATATTTT
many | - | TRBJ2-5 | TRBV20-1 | CSAITQGGETQYF | TGCAGTGCTATAACGCAGGGGGGGGAGACCCAGTACTTC
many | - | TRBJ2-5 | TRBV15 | CATSRDVRGETQYF | TGTGCCACCAGCAGAGATGTGCGGGGAGAGACCCAGTACTTC
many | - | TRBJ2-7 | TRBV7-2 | CASSPQGGRYEQYF | TGTGCCAGCAGCCCCCAGGGGGGCAGGTACGAGCAGTACTTC
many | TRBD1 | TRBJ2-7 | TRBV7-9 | CASSRDRGPYYEQYF | TGTGCCAGCAGTCGGGACAGGGGGCCATACTACGAGCAGTACTTC
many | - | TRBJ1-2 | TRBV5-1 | CASSLGAGSYGYTF | TGCGCCAGCAGCTTGGGGGCAGGGTCCTATGGCTACACCTTC
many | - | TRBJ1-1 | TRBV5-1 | CASRRTQNTEAFF | TGCGCCAGCAGACGGACGCAAAACACTGAAGCTTTCTTT
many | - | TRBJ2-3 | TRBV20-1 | CSASRTDTQYF | TGCAGTGCCTCGCGCACAGATACGCAGTATTTT
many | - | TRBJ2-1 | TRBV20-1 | CSASFRTALLRAQFF | TGCAGTGCTAGCTTCAGGACCGCCTTACTTAGGGCGCAGTTCTTC
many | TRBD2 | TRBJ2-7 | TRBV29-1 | CSGKRGRNEQYF | TGCAGCGGAAAGCGGGGGAGGAACGAGCAGTACTTC
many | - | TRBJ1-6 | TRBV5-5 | CASSLGGYRVSPLHF | TGTGCCAGCAGCTTGGGAGGATACAGGGTCTCACCCCTCCACTTT
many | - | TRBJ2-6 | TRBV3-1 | CASRSQGSGANVLTF | TGTGCCAGCAGGAGCCAGGGGTCTGGGGCCAACGTCCTGACTTTC
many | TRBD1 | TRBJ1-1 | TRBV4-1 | CASSQDDRDPRRTEAFF | TGCGCCAGCAGCCAAGATGACAGGGACCCCCGGCGGACTGAAGCTTTCTTT
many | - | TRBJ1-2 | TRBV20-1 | CSATTGFPGYTF | TGCAGTGCTACAACAGGGTTCCCTGGCTACACCTTC
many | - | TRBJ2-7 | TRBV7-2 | CASSSPSYEQYF | TGTGCCAGCAGCTCTCCTTCCTACGAGCAGTACTTC
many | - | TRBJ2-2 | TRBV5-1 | CASSLAGSNTGELFF | TGCGCCAGCAGCTTGGCGGGGTCGAACACCGGGGAGCTGTTTTTT
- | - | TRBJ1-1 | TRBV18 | CASSPWGDTEAFF | TGTGCCAGCTCCCCCTGGGGGGACACTGAAGCTTTCTTT
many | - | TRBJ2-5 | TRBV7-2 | CASSLGLGGPQETQYF | TGTGCCAGCAGCTTGGGCCTCGGGGGGCCGCAAGAGACCCAGTACTTC
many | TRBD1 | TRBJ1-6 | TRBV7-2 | CASSSFDRGYNSPLHF | TGTGCCAGCAGCTCCTTTGACAGGGGGTATAATTCACCCCTCCACTTT
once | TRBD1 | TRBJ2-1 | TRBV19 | CASSLTGTGFYNEQFF | TGTGCCAGTAGTCTCACCGGGACAGGGTTCTACAATGAGCAGTTCTTC
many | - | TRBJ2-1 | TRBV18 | CASSPRGLEQFF | TGTGCCAGCTCACCGAGAGGCCTAGAGCAGTTCTTC
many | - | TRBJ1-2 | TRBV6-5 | CASRPYSYYGYTF | TGTGCCAGCAGACCTTACAGTTACTATGGCTACACCTTC